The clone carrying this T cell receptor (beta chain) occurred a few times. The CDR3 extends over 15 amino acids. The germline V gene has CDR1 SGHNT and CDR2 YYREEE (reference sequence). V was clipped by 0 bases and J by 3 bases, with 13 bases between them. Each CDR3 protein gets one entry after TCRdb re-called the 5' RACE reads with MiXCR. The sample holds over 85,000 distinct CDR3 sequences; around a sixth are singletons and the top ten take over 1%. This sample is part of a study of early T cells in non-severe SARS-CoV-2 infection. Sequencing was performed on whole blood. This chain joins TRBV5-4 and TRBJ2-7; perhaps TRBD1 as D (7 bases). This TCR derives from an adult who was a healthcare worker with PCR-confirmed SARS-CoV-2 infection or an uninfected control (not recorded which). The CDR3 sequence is CASSLDPGGNYEQYF. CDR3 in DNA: TGTGCCAGCAGCTTGGATCCAGGGGGGAACTACGAGCAGTACTTC.